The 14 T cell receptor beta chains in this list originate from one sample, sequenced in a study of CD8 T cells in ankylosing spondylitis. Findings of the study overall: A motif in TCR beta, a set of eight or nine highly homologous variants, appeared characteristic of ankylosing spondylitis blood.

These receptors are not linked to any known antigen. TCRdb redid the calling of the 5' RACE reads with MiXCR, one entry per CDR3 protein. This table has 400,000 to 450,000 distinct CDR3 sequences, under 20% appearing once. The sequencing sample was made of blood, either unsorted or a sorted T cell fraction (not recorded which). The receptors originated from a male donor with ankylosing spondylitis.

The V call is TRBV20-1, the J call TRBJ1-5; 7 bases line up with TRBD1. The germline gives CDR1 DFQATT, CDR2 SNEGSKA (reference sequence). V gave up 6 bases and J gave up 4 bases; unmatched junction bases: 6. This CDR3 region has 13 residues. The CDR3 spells CSAKGTANQPQHF. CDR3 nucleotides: TGCAGTGCGAAGGGGACAGCAAATCAGCCCCAGCATTTT.

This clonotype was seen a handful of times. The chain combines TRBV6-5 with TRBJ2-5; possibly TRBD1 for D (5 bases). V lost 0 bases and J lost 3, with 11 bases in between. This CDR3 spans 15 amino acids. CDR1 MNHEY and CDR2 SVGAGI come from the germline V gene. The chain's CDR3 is CASSYSGRAEETQYF. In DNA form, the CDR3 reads TGTGCCAGCAGTTACTCGGGCAGGGCCGAAGAGACCCAGTACTTC.

The CDR3 sequence is CSATRRDRGRGTQYF. DNA of the CDR3: TGCAGTGCCACGCGCCGGGACAGGGGCAGAGGTACGCAGTATTTT. The rearrangement uses TRBV20-1 and TRBJ2-3; 10 bases align to TRBD1. V lost 6 bases, J lost 8 bases, and 14 bases stayed unmatched. Per germline, CDR1 DFQATT and CDR2 SNEGSKA (reference sequence). This CDR3 spans 15 amino acids.

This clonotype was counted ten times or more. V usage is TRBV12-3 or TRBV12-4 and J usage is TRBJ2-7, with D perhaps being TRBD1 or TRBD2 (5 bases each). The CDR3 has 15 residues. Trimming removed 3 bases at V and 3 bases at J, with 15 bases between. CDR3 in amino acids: CASSFSGRHNYEQYF. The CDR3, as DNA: TGTGCCAGCAGTTTCTCGGGACGCCATAACTACGAGCAGTACTTC.

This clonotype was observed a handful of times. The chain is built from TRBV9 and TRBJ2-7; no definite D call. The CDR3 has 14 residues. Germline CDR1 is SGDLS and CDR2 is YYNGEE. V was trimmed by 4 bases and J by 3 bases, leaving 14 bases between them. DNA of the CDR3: TGTGCCAGCAGCCCTTCGCCGTTTGGCTACGAGCAGTACTTC. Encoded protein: CASSPSPFGYEQYF. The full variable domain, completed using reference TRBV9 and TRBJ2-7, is DSGVTQTPKHLITATGQRVTLRCSPRSGDLSVYWYQQSLDQGLQFLIQYYNGEERAKGNILERFSAQQFPDLHSELNLSSLELGDSALYFCASSPSPFGYEQYFGPGTRLTVT.

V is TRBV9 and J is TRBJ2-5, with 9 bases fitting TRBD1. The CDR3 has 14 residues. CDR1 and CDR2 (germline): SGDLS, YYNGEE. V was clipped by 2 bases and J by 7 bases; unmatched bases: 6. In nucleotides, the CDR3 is TGTGCCAGCAGCGTCACAGGGGGCGGTGGGACCCAGTACTTC. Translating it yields CASSVTGGGGTQYF.

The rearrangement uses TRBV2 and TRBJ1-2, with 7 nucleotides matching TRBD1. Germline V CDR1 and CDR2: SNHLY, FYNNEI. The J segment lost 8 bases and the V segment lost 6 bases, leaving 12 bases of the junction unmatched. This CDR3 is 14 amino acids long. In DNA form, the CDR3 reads TGTGCCAGCAGATTCCAGGGGGTCGTGGAAGGCTACACCTTC. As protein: CASRFQGVVEGYTF. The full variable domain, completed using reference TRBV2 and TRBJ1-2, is EPEVTQTPSHQVTQMGQEVILRCVPISNHLYFYWYRQILGQKVEFLVSFYNNEISEKSEIFDDQFSVERPDGSNFTLKIRSTKLEDSAMYFCASRFQGVVEGYTFGSGTRLTVV.

The CDR3 sequence: CSARGQTQETQYF. CDR3 coding DNA: TGCAGTGCTAGGGGCCAGACCCAAGAGACCCAGTACTTC. The rearrangement links TRBV20-1 to TRBJ2-5; D is unresolved. CDR1 and CDR2 (germline): DFQATT, SNEGSKA (reference sequence). Trimming cost V 3 bases and J 1 base, with 9 bases left between them. The CDR3 extends over 13 amino acids.

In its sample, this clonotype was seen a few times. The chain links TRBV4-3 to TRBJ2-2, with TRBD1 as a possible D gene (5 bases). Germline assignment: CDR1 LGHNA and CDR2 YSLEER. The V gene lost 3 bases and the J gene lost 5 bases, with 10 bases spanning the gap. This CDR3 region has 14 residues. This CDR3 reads CASSHADSTGELFF. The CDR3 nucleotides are TGCGCCAGCAGCCATGCCGACAGTACCGGGGAGCTGTTTTTT.

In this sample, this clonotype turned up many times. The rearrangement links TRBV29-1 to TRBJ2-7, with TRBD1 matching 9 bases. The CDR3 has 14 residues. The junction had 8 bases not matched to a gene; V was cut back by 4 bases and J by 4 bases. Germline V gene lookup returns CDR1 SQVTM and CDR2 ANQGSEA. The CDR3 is CSVGSPGQGYEQYF. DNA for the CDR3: TGCAGCGTTGGAAGCCCGGGACAGGGTTACGAGCAGTACTTC.

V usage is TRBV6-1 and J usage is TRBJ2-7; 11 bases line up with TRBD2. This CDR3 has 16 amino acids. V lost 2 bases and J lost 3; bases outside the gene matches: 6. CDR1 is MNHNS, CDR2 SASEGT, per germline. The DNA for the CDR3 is TGTGCCAGCAGTGAACAGCTAGCGGGGGGAATCTACGAGCAGTACTTC. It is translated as CASSEQLAGGIYEQYF.

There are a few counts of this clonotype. DNA for the CDR3: TGTGCCAGCAGCCAAGACACTTCAGCGGGGGGGCCTACGCAGTATTTT. This gives the protein CASSQDTSAGGPTQYF. The chain links TRBV4-2 to TRBJ2-3; 10 bases agree with TRBD2. This CDR3 contains 16 residues. Per germline, CDR1 LGHNA and CDR2 YNFKEQ. J gave up 8 bases and V 0 bases, and 8 bases lay outside the gene matches.

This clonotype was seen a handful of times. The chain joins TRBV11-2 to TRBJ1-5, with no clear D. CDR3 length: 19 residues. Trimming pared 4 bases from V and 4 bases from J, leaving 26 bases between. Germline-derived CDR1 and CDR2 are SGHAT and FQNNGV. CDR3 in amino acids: CASSSGSGKGTTGNQPQHF. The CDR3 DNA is TGTGCCAGCAGCTCCGGTTCGGGAAAGGGCACGACGGGAAATCAGCCCCAGCATTTT.

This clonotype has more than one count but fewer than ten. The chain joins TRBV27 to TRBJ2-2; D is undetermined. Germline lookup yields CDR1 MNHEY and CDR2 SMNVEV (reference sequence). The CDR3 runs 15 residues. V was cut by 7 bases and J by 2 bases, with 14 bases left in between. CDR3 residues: CASTRRGPNTGELFF. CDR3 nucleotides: TGTGCCAGCACTCGTCGAGGTCCCAACACCGGGGAGCTGTTTTTT.